Here is one T cell receptor (beta chain) with its context. Original data processing: How many nucleated cells were present was estimated from reference gene primer amplification. Produced via immunoSEQ multiplex PCR; TCRdb's table is partial and in-frame only. The DNA gave D and trimming, while V, J and clone size come from that table. The table records just over 350,000 clones, 70% to 90% of them present only once. These data belong to a study of blood T cell repertoires in COVID-19. Study as a whole: From the United States, Italy and Spain came samples of acute and convalescent COVID-19.

The CDR3 runs 14 residues. Deletions cut 6 bases from V and 3 bases from J, with 15 bases between. Germline V CDR1 and CDR2: MDHEN, SYDVKM. The sequenced sample consisted of peripheral blood. This sequence joins TRBV28 and TRBJ2-7; TRBD1 might be the D (6 bases). The source of this sequence is a woman in her sixties or seventies with COVID-19, enrolled during active disease. This CDR3 is CASSPLAGDYEQYF. In DNA, the CDR3 is TGTGCCAGCAGCCCGCTGGCAGGGGACTACGAGCAGTACTTC.